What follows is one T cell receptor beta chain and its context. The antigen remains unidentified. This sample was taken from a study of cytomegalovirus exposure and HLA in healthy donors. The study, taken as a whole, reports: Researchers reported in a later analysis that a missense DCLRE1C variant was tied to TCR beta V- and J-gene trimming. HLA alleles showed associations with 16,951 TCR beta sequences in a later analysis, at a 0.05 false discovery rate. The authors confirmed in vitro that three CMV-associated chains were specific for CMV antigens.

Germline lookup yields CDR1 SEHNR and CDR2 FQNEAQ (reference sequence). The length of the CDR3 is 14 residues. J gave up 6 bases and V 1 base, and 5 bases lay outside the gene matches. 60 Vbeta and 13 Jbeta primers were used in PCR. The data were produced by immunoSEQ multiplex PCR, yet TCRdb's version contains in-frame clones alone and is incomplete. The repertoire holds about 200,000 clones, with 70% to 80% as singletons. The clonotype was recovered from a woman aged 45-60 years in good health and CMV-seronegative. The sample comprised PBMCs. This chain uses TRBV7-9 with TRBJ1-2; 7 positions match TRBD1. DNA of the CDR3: TGTGCCAGCAGCTTAGGAGGGGGCAGGGATGGCTACACCTTC. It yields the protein CASSLGGGRDGYTF.